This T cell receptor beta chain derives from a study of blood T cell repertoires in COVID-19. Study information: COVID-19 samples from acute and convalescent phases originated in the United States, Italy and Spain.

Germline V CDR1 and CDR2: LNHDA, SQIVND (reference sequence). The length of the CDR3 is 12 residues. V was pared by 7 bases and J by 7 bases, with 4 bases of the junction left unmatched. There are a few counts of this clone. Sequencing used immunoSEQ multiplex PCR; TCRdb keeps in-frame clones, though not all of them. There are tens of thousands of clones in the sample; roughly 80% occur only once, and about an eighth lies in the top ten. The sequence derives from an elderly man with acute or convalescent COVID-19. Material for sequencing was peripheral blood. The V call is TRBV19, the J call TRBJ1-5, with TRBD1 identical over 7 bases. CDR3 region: CASTAGGQPQHF. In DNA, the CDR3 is TGTGCCAGTACAGCAGGGGGACAGCCCCAGCATTTT.